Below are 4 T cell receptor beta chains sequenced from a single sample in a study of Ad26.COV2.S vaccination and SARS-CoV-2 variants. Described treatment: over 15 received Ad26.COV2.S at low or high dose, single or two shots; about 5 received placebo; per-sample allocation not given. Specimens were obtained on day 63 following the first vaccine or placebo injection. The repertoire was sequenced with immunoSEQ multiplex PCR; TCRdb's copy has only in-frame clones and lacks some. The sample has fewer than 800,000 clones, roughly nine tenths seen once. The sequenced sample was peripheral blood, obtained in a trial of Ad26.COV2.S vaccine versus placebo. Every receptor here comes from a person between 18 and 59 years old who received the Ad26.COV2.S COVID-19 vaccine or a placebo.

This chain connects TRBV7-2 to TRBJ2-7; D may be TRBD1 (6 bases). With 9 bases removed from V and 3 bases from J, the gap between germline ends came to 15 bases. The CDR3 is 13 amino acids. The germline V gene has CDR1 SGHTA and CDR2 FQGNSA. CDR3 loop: CASGGGGGYEQYF. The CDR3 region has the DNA TGTGCCAGTGGGGGTGGGGGCGGCTACGAGCAGTACTTC.

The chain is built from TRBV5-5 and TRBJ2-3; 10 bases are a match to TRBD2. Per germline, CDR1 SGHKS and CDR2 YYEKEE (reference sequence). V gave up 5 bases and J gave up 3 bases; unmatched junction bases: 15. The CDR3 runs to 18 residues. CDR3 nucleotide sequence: TGTGCCAGCAGTTTAATGGGGTCTAGCGGGAGTCCAACAGATACGCAGTATTTT. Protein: CASSLMGSSGSPTDTQYF.

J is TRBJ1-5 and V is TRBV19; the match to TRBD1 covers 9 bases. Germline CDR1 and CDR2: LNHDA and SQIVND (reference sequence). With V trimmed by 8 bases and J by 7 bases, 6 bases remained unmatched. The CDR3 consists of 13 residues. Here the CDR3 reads CASGQGPNQPQHF. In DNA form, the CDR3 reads TGTGCCAGTGGACAGGGGCCAAACCAGCCCCAGCATTTT.

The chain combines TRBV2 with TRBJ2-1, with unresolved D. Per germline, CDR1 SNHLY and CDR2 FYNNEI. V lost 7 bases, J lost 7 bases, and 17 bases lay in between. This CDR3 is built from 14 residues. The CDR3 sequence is CASTLRLVGNEQFF. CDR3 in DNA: TGTGCCAGCACCCTAAGACTGGTTGGTAATGAGCAGTTCTTC.